The sequence of this T cell receptor (beta chain) was determined in a study of blood T cell repertoires in COVID-19. The overall study: The origin of the acute and convalescent COVID-19 samples was the United States, Italy and Spain. T cells, B-cell-depleted T cells, or PBMCs supplied cDNA or gDNA.

Germline V gene data show CDR1 as SNHLY and CDR2 as FYNNEI. The CDR3 consists of 15 residues. V was clipped by 3 bases and J by 0 bases, with 10 bases between them. As handled by the study authors: Counts of nucleated cells, estimated from reference gene primer amplification, were obtained. The table came from immunoSEQ multiplex PCR; TCRdb's copy has only in-frame clones and leaves some out. The V and J calls and clone size are taken from that table; D and trimming were inferred from the DNA. The sample records roughly 130,000 clones, about nine tenths being singletons. The V and J genes are TRBV2 and TRBJ2-3, with D unclear. This sequence was found in a middle-aged man with active COVID-19. Sequencing input: peripheral blood. The CDR3 loop reads CASSDHSTSTDTQYF. CDR3 DNA: TGTGCCAGCAGTGATCATAGCACAAGCACAGATACGCAGTATTTT.